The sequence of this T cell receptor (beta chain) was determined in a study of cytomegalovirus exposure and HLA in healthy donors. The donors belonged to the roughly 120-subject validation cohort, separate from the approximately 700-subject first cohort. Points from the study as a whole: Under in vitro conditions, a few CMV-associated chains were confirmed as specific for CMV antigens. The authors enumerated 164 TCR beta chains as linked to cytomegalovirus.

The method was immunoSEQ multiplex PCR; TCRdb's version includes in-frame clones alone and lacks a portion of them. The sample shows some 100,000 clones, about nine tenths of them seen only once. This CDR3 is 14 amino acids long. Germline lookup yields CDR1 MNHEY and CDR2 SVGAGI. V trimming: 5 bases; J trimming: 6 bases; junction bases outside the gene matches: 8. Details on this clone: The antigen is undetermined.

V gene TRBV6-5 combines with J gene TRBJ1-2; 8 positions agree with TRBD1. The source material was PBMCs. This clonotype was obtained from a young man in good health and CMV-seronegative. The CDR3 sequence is CASSLNRQGNGYTF. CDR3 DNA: TGTGCCAGCAGTCTAAATCGACAGGGGAATGGCTACACCTTC.